This T cell receptor beta chain was sequenced during a study of shared clonotypes between healthy human individuals. Study-level background: Researchers assigned three CD4 naive, three CD4 memory, two CD8 naive and one CD8 memory plate to each donor. The study's findings and limits: Sampling involved blood alone; tissue repertoires likely differ. Few donors limited the genetic and exposure-history diversity represented.

As for this clone: The target antigen is unknown.

Naive-designated CD8 cells lacked CD45RO, were positively enriched for CCR7, and omitted terminally differentiated effector memory CD45RA+ cells. The authors loaded around 190 ng DNA, around 32,000 T cell genomes, into sorted-subset replicate PCRs. Profiling relied on immunoSEQ multiplex PCR, and the TCRdb table lists in-frame clones only, not all of them. The sample consists of more than 500,000 clones, 95% of them appearing once. The receptor was derived from a young woman in good health. Material: naive CD8+ T cells sorted from blood.

The CDR3 region is CASSFQPSYNEQFF. CDR3 in DNA: TGTGCCAGCAGCTTTCAACCGTCCTACAATGAGCAGTTCTTC. This chain connects TRBV7-9 to TRBJ2-1; D is uncertain. Germline CDR1 is SEHNR and CDR2 is FQNEAQ (reference sequence). Trimming cost V 3 bases and J 1 base, with 7 bases left between them. CDR3 length: 14 amino acids. Drawing the rest from reference TRBV7-9 and TRBJ2-1, the complete variable domain is DTGVSQNPRHKITKRGQNVTFRCDPISEHNRLYWYRQTLGQGPEFLTYFQNEAQLEKSRLLSDRFSAERPKGSFSTLEIQRTEQGDSAMYLCASSFQPSYNEQFFGPGTRLTVL.